A selection of T cell receptor beta chains follows, all from one sample in a study of blood T cells in healthy people across ages. TCRdb itself ran the 5' RACE reads through MiXCR, one entry per CDR3 protein. The sample has about 730,000 distinct CDR3 sequences; roughly 47% are singletons. Material: blood. The receptors stem from a woman aged 55-75 years in good health. CDR3s include the opening cysteine and the closing phenylalanine or tryptophan. Each record gives: J gene, clone size, V gene, D gene, CDR3 DNA, CDR3 protein. The D gene is left open where the match is weak. A row's size may be missing; if present it is once, few, many or a size class.

TRBJ2-7 - TRBV6-1 - TGTGCCACCAAACCCCAGGGCCTCTCCTACGAGCAGTACTTC CATKPQGLSYEQYF
TRBJ2-5 - TRBV12-3/TRBV12-4 - TGTGCCAGCAGTCCTACGGCAGGGCAAGAGACCCAGTACTTC CASSPTAGQETQYF
TRBJ2-5 - TRBV7-2 - TGTGCCAGCAGCCCCCGGGGTGCTCAAGAGACCCAGTACTTC CASSPRGAQETQYF
TRBJ2-4 - TRBV29-1 - TGCAGCGTTGGTGGGGGGGCAGGAGAGTCCCAGTACTTC CSVGGGAGESQYF
TRBJ2-7 many TRBV7-9 TRBD2 TGTGCCAGCAGCTTACGTGAAGACCAACTAGCGGGAAGCTCCTACGAGCAGTACTTC CASSLREDQLAGSSYEQYF
TRBJ2-5 many TRBV4-2 - TGTGCCAGCAGCCAAGACGGGAAGGAGACCCAGTACTTC CASSQDGKETQYF
TRBJ2-7 - TRBV2 - TGTGCCAGCAGTGACCGCAGGAGAGAAACCGAGCAGTACTTC CASSDRRRETEQYF
TRBJ2-5 - TRBV29-1 - TGCAGCGTTATCCAGTCCTACAAGCAGTACTTC CSVIQSYKQYF
TRBJ2-2 - TRBV29-1 - TGCAGCGTTGTCGCTTATGTAACCGGGGAGCTGTTTTTT CSVVAYVTGELFF
TRBJ2-1 - TRBV20-1 TRBD2 TGCAGTGCTCCCGGGACTAGCGGGAGTTCGATATACAATGAGCAGTTCTTC CSAPGTSGSSIYNEQFF
TRBJ1-6 - TRBV20-1 - TGCAGTGCTAGGGAGCGGGAGCGTTCACCCCTCCACTTT CSARERERSPLHF
TRBJ1-1 - TRBV7-3 - TGTGCCAGCAGCTTAAATTCGGGTTCTGAAGCTTTCTTT CASSLNSGSEAFF
TRBJ2-1 - TRBV4-3 - TGCGCCAGCAGCCAAAGGGTTGTGGGATCGCGGGTCGGCCCCGGGGAGCAGTTCTTC CASSQRVVGSRVGPGEQFF
TRBJ2-1 many TRBV9 - TGTGCCAGCAGCGTAGATACCGCGGGCAATGAGCAGTTCTTC CASSVDTAGNEQFF
TRBJ2-3 - TRBV20-1 TRBD1 TGCAGTGCTAGAGACGGGGACAGGGGGCGACATACGCAGTATTTT CSARDGDRGRHTQYF
TRBJ2-3 - TRBV7-6 - TGTGCCAGCAGCCGGGCAAGCGGATACACAGATACGCAGTATTTT CASSRASGYTDTQYF
TRBJ1-6 - TRBV7-3 - TGTGCCAGCAGCTTAGAGGGGGGGCACAATTCACCCCTCCACTTT CASSLEGGHNSPLHF
TRBJ1-5 few TRBV28 - TGTGCCACCCGCAGAGGGCCCAATCAGCCCCAGCATTTT CATRRGPNQPQHF
TRBJ1-5 - TRBV28 TRBD1 TGTGCCAGCAGTTTATATACAGGGGACGGCAATCAGCCCCAGCATTTT CASSLYTGDGNQPQHF
TRBJ2-1 - TRBV20-1 - TGCAGTGCTACCTCGGTGAGGGGGAGCTCCTACAATGAGCAGTTCTTC CSATSVRGSSYNEQFF
TRBJ2-3 - TRBV7-2 - TGTGCCAGCAGCTTAGCGCAATGGGCAACAGATACGCAGTATTTT CASSLAQWATDTQYF
TRBJ2-7 - TRBV7-9 - TGTGCCAGCAGCTTAGATTCCGGGGGTAACGATGAGCAGTACTTC CASSLDSGGNDEQYF
TRBJ2-3 - TRBV20-1 - TGCAGTGCTAAGTCGGGGGAAATTGGCACAGATACGCAGTATTTT CSAKSGEIGTDTQYF
TRBJ1-2 - TRBV7-2 - TGTGCCAGCAGCCGCAATGTAGGCAGGGCGGATGGCTTCACCTTC CASSRNVGRADGFTF
TRBJ2-1 - TRBV6-5 - TGTGCCAGTCTGGGGGATCGAGATGAGCAGTTCTTC CASLGDRDEQFF
TRBJ2-7 many TRBV12-3/TRBV12-4 - TGTGCCAGCAGTTTAGTCACTTACGAGCAGTACTTC CASSLVTYEQYF
TRBJ2-3 - TRBV7-8 TRBD1 TGTGCCAGCAGCTCCGGGACAGGGTCCTATACGCAGTATTTT CASSSGTGSYTQYF
TRBJ2-7 many TRBV6-2/TRBV6-3 TRBD2 TGTGCCAGCAGGACCCCTAGCGGGACAAGCTACGAGCAGTACTTC CASRTPSGTSYEQYF
TRBJ2-7 few TRBV7-2 - TGTGCCAGCAGCACCGCATGCGGGAACTCCTACGAGCAGTACTTC CASSTACGNSYEQYF
TRBJ1-2 - TRBV27 - TGTGCCAGCAGTCAACGGGGGGGCGCAGGAAGAGGCTACACCTTC CASSQRGGAGRGYTF
TRBJ1-2 - TRBV29-1 - TGCAGCGTTGAAAAGGGGTGGGATGGCTACACCTTC CSVEKGWDGYTF
TRBJ2-1 few TRBV9 TRBD1 TGTGCCAGCAGCGTATACAGGGGGGACAATGAGCAGTTCTTC CASSVYRGDNEQFF
TRBJ2-3 few TRBV3-1 TRBD2 TGTGCCAGCGGGAGGGCTCATTACACAGATACGCAGTATTTT CASGRAHYTDTQYF
TRBJ2-3 - TRBV7-3 TRBD2 TGTGCCAGCAGCTTAACGATGCTAGCGGGAGTGTGGGCAGATACGCAGTATTTT CASSLTMLAGVWADTQYF
TRBJ1-1 few TRBV20-1 - TGCAGAGTTACAGGGACGGGGGACACTGAAGCTTTCTTT CRVTGTGDTEAFF
TRBJ2-7 many TRBV13 - TGTGCCAGCAGCTTAGGCCTGGGGCGTCGCGAGCAGTACTTC CASSLGLGRREQYF
TRBJ2-1 few TRBV7-8 - TGTGCCAGCAGCCCCGTGGGGGGCCTGTCCTACAATGAGCAGTTCTTC CASSPVGGLSYNEQFF
TRBJ2-1 few TRBV5-1 TRBD1 TGCGCCAGCAGCTTGGCTACAGGGGAAGTAAATGAGCAGTTCTTC CASSLATGEVNEQFF
TRBJ2-1 once TRBV7-2 - TGTGCCAGCACTCCGCCCGGGACCACATACAATGAGCAGTTCTTC CASTPPGTTYNEQFF
TRBJ2-2 few TRBV7-2 - TGTGCCAGCAGCACCGGGACCCACACCGGGGAGCTGTTTTTT CASSTGTHTGELFF
TRBJ1-1 - TRBV7-2 TRBD1 TGTGCCAGCAGCTTGGACAGGGTAAAGGGACGAGCTTTCTTT CASSLDRVKGRAFF
TRBJ2-7 - TRBV27 TRBD2 TGTGCCAGCAGTTCCCTCGGACTAGGACACCACGAGCAGTACTTC CASSSLGLGHHEQYF
TRBJ1-2 - TRBV9 - TGTGCCAGCAGCGCCACGTCTGAAGCGGCCTTAGGTGGCTACACCTTC CASSATSEAALGGYTF
TRBJ2-7 - TRBV7-2 TRBD1 TGTGCCAGCAGCTTAGATGTGGACAGGGGGGTCTACAATGAGCAGTACTTC CASSLDVDRGVYNEQYF